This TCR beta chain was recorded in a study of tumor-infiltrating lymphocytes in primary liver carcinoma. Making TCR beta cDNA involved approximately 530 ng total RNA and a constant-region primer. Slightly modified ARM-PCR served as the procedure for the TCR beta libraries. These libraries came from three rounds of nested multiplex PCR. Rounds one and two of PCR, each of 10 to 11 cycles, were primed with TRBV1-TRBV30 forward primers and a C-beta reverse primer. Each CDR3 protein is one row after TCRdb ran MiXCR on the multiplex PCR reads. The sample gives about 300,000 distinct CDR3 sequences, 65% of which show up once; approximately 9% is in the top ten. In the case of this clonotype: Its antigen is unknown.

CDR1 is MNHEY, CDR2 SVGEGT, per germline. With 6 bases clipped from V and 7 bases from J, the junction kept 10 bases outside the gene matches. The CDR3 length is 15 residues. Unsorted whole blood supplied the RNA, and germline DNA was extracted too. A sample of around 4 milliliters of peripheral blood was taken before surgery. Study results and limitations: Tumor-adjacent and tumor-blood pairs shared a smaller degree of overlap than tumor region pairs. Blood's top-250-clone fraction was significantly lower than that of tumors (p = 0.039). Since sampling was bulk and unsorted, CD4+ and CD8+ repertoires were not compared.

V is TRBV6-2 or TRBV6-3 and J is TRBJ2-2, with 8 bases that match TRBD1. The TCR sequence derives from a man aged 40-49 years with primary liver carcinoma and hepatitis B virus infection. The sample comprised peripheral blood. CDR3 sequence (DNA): TGTGCCAGCAGGTCCCCCTGCAGGGGGCGCGGGGAGCTGTTTTTT. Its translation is CASRSPCRGRGELFF.